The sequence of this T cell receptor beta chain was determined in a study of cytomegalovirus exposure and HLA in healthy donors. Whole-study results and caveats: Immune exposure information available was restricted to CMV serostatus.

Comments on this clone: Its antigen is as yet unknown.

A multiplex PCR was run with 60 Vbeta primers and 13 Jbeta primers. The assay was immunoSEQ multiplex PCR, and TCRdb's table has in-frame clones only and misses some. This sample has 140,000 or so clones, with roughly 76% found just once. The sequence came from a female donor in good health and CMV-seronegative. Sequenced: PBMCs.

The CDR3, as DNA: TGTGCCAGCGAACTGAGCACAGATACGCAGTATTTT. It encodes CASELSTDTQYF. This sequence joins TRBV2 and TRBJ2-3; D gene uncertain. The CDR3 has 12 amino acids. Germline-derived CDR1 and CDR2 are SNHLY and FYNNEI. V shed 8 bases and J shed 0 bases, with 6 bases lying between them.